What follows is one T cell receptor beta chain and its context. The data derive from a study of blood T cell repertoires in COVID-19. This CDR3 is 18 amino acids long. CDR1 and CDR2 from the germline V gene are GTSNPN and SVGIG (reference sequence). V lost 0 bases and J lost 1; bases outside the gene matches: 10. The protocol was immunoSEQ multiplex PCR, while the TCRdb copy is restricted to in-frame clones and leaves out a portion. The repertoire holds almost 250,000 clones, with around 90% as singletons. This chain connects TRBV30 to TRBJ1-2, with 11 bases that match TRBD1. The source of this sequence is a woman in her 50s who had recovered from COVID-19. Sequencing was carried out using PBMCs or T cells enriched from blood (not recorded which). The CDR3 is CAWSVSRTGGSLNYGYTF. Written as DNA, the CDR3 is TGTGCCTGGAGTGTATCCCGGACAGGGGGCTCTCTTAACTATGGCTACACCTTC.